The clone carrying this T cell receptor (beta chain) was recorded a few times. This entry is derived from a study of CD8+ T cells in alopecia areata. Germline-derived CDR1 and CDR2 are MDHEN and SYDVKM. Trimming at V came to 7 bases and at J to 1 base, leaving 7 bases not matched to a gene. This CDR3 is built from 14 residues. Following extraction, RNA underwent reverse transcription to cDNA, which served as the sequencing template. Using immunoSEQ multiplex PCR, the repertoire was profiled, and TCRdb retains in-frame clones only, with some absent. The repertoire holds around 130,000 clones, with 50% to 60% as singletons.

The rearrangement uses TRBV28 and TRBJ2-7; 7 positions match TRBD1. Here the sequenced sample was CD4+ T cells sorted from blood, taken at week 0. The receptor's source is a human donor with alopecia areata. CDR3 residues: CASTLTGNSYEQYF. The CDR3, as DNA: TGTGCCAGCACCCTGACAGGGAATTCCTACGAGCAGTACTTC.